The 10 T cell receptor beta chains below come from one sample, sequenced in a study of blood T cells in healthy people across ages. Primers used in a second PCR of about 6 to 12 cycles were a sample-barcoded 5' primer and a J-beta primer mix. In TCRdb, the 5' RACE reads were re-called with MiXCR into one record per CDR3 protein. Of 650,000 to 1,000,000 distinct CDR3 sequences in the sample, about 37% are singletons; the top ten hold under 15%. Sequencing input: blood. These TCRs come from a man aged 18 to 35 in good health.

The J gene is TRBJ2-1, the V gene TRBV12-3 or TRBV12-4; D is possibly TRBD1 or TRBD2 (5 bases each). V gave up 7 bases and J gave up 7 bases, with 14 bases separating them. This CDR3 spans 13 amino acids. The CDR3 loop reads CASMAGRANEQFF. In nucleotides, the CDR3 is TGTGCCAGCATGGCGGGCAGGGCGAATGAGCAGTTCTTC.

The V and J genes are TRBV7-2 and TRBJ2-1, with 7 nucleotides matching TRBD2. The J call is uncertain, as TRBJ2-7 better fits the DNA end. From germline, CDR1 is SGHTA and CDR2 FQGNSA. The CDR3 consists of 17 residues. CDR3 in DNA: TGTGCCAGCAGCCGTTTCCCACGGGGGGACTCCGACAATGAGCAGTACTTC. Residues: CASSRFPRGDSDNEQYF.

The CDR3 reads CASTLTRRDAEAFF. The CDR3 nucleotides read TGCGCCAGCACATTGACCCGCAGGGACGCTGAAGCTTTCTTT. The V gene is TRBV5-1, the J gene TRBJ1-1; tentative D call: TRBD1 (5 bases). V was cut by 6 bases and J by 6 bases, with 18 bases left in between. Germline V gene sequence: CDR1 SGHRS, CDR2 YFSETQ. The CDR3 consists of 14 residues.

This clonotype was seen repeatedly, ten times or more. This chain links TRBV4-1 with TRBJ1-5, with TRBD1 matching over 8 bases. The J segment lost 7 bases and the V segment lost 4 bases, leaving 6 bases of the junction unmatched. The germline gives CDR1 MGHRA, CDR2 YSYEKL. The CDR3 covers 14 residues. The CDR3 protein is CASSPDRGWQPQHF. The CDR3 nucleotides are TGCGCCAGCAGCCCCGACAGGGGATGGCAGCCCCAGCATTTT.

The chain has TRBV20-1 and TRBJ2-7; 11 bases align to TRBD1. V was pared by 6 bases and J by 8 bases, with 12 bases of the junction left unmatched. CDR3 length: 14 residues. CDR1 and CDR2 from the germline V gene are DFQATT and SNEGSKA (reference sequence). The CDR3 here is CSAVKDRGPCQQYF. CDR3 nucleotides: TGCAGTGCAGTTAAGGACAGGGGGCCGTGTCAGCAGTACTTC.

The chain joins TRBV6-1 to TRBJ1-2; D is unresolved. This CDR3 region has 16 residues. V lost 1 base, J lost 4 bases, and 16 bases lay in between. CDR1 is MNHNS, CDR2 SASEGT, per germline. The CDR3 sequence: CASSEGAPPRGYGYTF. The CDR3 nucleotides are TGTGCCAGCAGTGAAGGGGCCCCCCCACGGGGCTATGGCTACACCTTC.

The genes are TRBV6-1 and TRBJ1-6; D unclear. Trimming cost V 2 bases and J 10 bases, with 15 bases left between them. Germline lookup yields CDR1 MNHNS and CDR2 SASEGT. The CDR3 covers 15 residues. CDR3 in amino acids: CASSEMSGSGSPLHF. CDR3 bases: TGTGCCAGCAGTGAAATGTCGGGGTCCGGGTCACCCCTCCACTTT.

The chain recombines TRBV4-1 with TRBJ2-6; no clear D gene. The CDR3 runs to 17 residues. Trimming removed 1 base from V and 0 bases from J, with 10 bases in between. Germline V CDR1 and CDR2: MGHRA, YSYEKL. The CDR3 is CASSQGPQLSGANVLTF. The DNA of the CDR3 is TGCGCCAGCAGCCAAGGCCCTCAGCTCTCTGGGGCCAACGTCCTGACTTTC.

The gene calls are TRBV29-1 and TRBJ1-2; possible D gene TRBD1, 6 bases. Germline assignment: CDR1 SQVTM and CDR2 ANQGSEA. Trimming removed 3 bases from V and 8 bases from J, with 22 bases in between. The length of the CDR3 is 15 residues. The CDR3 spells CSVDRIKDRPPGYTF. The CDR3 DNA sequence: TGCAGCGTTGATCGCATTAAAGACAGGCCACCCGGCTACACCTTC.

This clonotype showed up just a few times. V gene TRBV29-1 combines with J gene TRBJ1-2, with TRBD1 identical over 10 bases. The germline V gene encodes CDR1 SQVTM and CDR2 ANQGSEA. After removal of 7 bases from V and 7 bases from J, the junction contained 6 bases not matched to a gene. The CDR3 length is 12 residues. CDR3 residues: CSAGQGRAGYTF. DNA of the CDR3: TGCAGCGCGGGACAGGGGAGGGCTGGCTACACCTTC.